Sequencing of this TCR beta chain was carried out in a study of cytomegalovirus exposure and HLA in healthy donors. General study findings and limits: About 180 TCR beta chains were listed as cytomegalovirus-associated.

Here immunoSEQ multiplex PCR was the method, and the copy in TCRdb shows in-frame clones only, minus some. The sample shows approximately 200,000 clones, 84% of them seen only once. Worth noting for this clone: Antigen unknown.

Sequenced: PBMCs. This receptor was obtained from a man younger than 35 in good health and CMV-seropositive.

CDR3 sequence: CASSYTTGNYGYTF. CDR3 bases: TGTGCCAGCAGTTACACCACAGGGAACTATGGCTACACCTTC. V gene TRBV6-4 combines with J gene TRBJ1-2; TRBD1 is a possible D gene (6 bases). Trimming removed 5 bases from V and 2 bases from J, with 12 bases in between. The CDR3 is made up of 14 amino acids. Germline values: CDR1 MRHNA, CDR2 SNTAGT.